The present TCR beta chain was sequenced within a study of T cell clonotyping in hematopoietic cell transplantation (TCRdb year 2021). For the study in its entirety: In the study, some 140 blood samples were gathered from 35 to 45 consecutive transplant recipients and their related donors. Recruitment of patients was conducted between 2015 and January 2017, and follow-up was continued until late 2020 or death.

On this clone itself: No cognate antigen has been identified for it. Base qualities are not recorded, but no much larger clone differs from it by a single base.

Blood samples for TCR beta sequencing were given by related transplant donors. Nuclei Lysis Solution was used to extract genomic DNA from fresh or cryopreserved unfractionated peripheral blood mononuclear cells. The study at large found these results: Inverse Simpson Index values from donors and from recipients before transplant predicted broader TCR repertoire diversity after transplant. Recipient repertoires showed only a small fraction of overlap with donor repertoires, and over 95% appeared de novo at the given depth. The sample size was limited, and CD4 and CD8 repertoire contributions could not be separated because cells were not sorted. After transplant, TCR diversity in recipients dropped, and pathologically expanded clonotypes climbed progressively between day 30 and day 180.

In the germline V gene (reference sequence), CDR1 corresponds to GTSNPN and CDR2 to SVGIG. The CDR3 sequence holds 13 residues, the cysteine and phenylalanine included. The CDR3 DNA has 39 bases and is translated from base 1. Compared with germline, V lacks 3 bases and J lacks 6 bases; bases without a gene match: 4. TCR beta CDR3 regions were amplified from genomic DNA with the immunoSEQ assay, a bias-controlled multiplex PCR using V- and J-specific primers. In a second PCR step, a proprietary barcode and Illumina adapter sequences were attached to the CDR3 amplicons. CDR3 libraries were sequenced on an Illumina MiSeq instrument. The original methods were these. Export and quality control were done with immunoSEQ Analyzer 3.0, while downstream analyses used R Bioconductor and Immunarch. Only productive rearrangements within the normalized downsampled data set were used in the calculation of repertoire metrics. In the normalized cohort, a clonotype counted as pathologically expanded if the clonotype was larger than 5 templates. The Inverse Simpson Index served as the measure of repertoire diversity. The non-normalized data set was used for CMV-specificity analyses so that all clonotypes could be captured. This is the immuneACCESS table as TCRdb keeps it, with only in-frame sequences that have V and J called. A part of the clones is gone; compared with another copy, unresolved V genes explain less than half, and the rest is unexplained. That table gives V, J and clone size, and the DNA gave D and trimming. This sample holds 69,000 or so clones; 94% were observed only once. About 1.5% of the sample lies in the top ten.

Material for sequencing was peripheral blood mononuclear cells. The receptor was derived from a man aged 50 to 60 in good health. Some clones in this sample may be carry-over from other donors' samples. This chain joins TRBV30 to TRBJ2-1, and 8 junctional nucleotides match TRBD2. For the CDR3, the sequence is CAWSPGGPNEQFF. The bases read TGTGCCTGGAGCCCGGGAGGGCCCAATGAGCAGTTCTTC.